The clone carrying this TCR beta chain showed up just once. As yet, its antigen is unknown. This entry belongs to a study of vaccination effects on CD4 cells after COVID-19. Looking at the study overall: Within the ViraFEST assay, antigen-specific CD4+ T cells underwent expansion with viral peptide pools prior to sequencing. Whole-study findings and limits: Marked clonal contraction of infection- and vaccine-induced clones was seen late after vaccination.

It was after approximately 11 days of culture that CD4+ T cells were isolated. All study participants received two doses of BNT162b2 or mRNA-1273 vaccine. TCRdb's table, derived via immunoSEQ multiplex PCR, lists solely in-frame clones and lacks some. The profile covers over 45,000 clones, with around 70% appearing a single time and 6.5% to 9% taken by the ten largest. This clonotype originated in a human donor who received a COVID-19 vaccine. The input for sequencing was CD4+ T cells from PBMCs cultured without peptide, taken after COVID-19 vaccination.

This CDR3 reads CASSPRTAQGNYGYTF. The CDR3 DNA reads TGTGCCAGCAGCCCAAGGACAGCCCAGGGAAACTATGGCTACACCTTC. The gene calls are TRBV11-2 and TRBJ1-2; TRBD1 is a possible D gene (6 bases). The length of the CDR3 is 16 residues. Trimming removed 5 bases at V and 2 bases at J, with 18 bases between. Germline V gives CDR1 SGHAT, CDR2 FQNNGV.